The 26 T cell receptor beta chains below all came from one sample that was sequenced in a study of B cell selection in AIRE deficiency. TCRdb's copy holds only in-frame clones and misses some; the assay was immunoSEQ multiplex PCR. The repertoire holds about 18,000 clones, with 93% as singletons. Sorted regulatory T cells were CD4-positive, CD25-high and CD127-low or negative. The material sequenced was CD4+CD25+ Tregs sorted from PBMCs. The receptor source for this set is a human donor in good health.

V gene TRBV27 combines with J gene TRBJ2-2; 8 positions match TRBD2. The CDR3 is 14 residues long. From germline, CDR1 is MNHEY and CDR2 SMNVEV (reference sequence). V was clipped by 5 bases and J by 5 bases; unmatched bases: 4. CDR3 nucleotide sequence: TGTGCCAGCAGTCCCGGGGGGGGTACCGGGGAGCTGTTTTTT. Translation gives CASSPGGGTGELFF.

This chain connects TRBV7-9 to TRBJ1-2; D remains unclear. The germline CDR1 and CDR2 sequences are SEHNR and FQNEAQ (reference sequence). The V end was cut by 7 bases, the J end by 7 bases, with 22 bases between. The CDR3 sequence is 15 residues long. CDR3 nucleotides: TGTGCCAGCAACCGGGCTGATCTTCAAATTGGTGGCTACACCTTC. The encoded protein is CASNRADLQIGGYTF.

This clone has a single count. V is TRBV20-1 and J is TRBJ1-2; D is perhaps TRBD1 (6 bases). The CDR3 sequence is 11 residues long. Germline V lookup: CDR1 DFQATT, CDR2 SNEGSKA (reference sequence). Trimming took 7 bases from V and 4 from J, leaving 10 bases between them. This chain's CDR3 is CSDGGGYGYTF. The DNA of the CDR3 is TGCAGTGATGGGGGCGGCTATGGCTACACCTTC.

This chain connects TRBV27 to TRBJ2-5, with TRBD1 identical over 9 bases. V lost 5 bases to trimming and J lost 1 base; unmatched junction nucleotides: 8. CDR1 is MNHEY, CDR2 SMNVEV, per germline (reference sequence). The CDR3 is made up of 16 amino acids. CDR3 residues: CASSPYRGRIQETQYF. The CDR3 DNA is TGTGCCAGCAGTCCGTACAGGGGGCGTATCCAAGAGACCCAGTACTTC.

CDR3 region: CASSSNYMNTEAFF. The DNA of the CDR3 is TGTGCCAGCAGTTCGAACTACATGAACACTGAAGCTTTCTTT. The genes are TRBV28 and TRBJ1-1; D gene unclear. V was pared by 4 bases and J by 0 bases, with 9 bases between. CDR3 length: 14 residues. Germline CDR1 MDHEN, CDR2 SYDVKM.

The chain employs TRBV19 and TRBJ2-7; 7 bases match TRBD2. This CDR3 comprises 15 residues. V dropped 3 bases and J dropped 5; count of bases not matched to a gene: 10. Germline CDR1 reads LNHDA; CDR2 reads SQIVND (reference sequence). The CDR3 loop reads CASSIYGGSGNEQYF. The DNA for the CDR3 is TGTGCCAGTAGTATTTATGGCGGGAGTGGGAACGAGCAGTACTTC.

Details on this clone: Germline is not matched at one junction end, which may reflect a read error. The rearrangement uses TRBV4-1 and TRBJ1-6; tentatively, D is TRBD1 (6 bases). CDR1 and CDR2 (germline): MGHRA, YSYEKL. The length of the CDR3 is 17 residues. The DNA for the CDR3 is TGCGCCAGCAGCGAAGAACAGGGCCCTACTTATAATTCACCCCTCCACTTT. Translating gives CASSEEQGPTYNSPLHF.

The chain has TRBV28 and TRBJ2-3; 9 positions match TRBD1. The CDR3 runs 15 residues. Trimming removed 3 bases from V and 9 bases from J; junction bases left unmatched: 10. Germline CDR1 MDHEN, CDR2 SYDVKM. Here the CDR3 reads CASSFATIGTGTQYF. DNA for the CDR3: TGTGCCAGCAGTTTCGCAACAATCGGGACAGGGACGCAGTATTTT.

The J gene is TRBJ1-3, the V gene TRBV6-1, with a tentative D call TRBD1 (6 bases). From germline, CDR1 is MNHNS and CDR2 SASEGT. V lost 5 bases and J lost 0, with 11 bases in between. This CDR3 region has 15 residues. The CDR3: CASSLDRASGNTIYF. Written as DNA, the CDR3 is TGTGCCAGCAGTCTGGACAGAGCCTCTGGAAACACCATATATTTT.

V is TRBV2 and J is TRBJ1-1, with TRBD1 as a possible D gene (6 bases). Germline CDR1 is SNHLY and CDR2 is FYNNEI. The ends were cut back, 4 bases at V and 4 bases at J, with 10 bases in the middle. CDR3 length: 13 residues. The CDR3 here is CASSGGRATEAFF. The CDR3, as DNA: TGTGCCAGCAGTGGGGGGCGCGCCACTGAAGCTTTCTTT.

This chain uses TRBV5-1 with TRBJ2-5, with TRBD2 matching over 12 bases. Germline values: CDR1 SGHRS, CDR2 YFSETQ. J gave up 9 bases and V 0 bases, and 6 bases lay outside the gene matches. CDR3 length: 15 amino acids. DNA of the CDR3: TGCGCCAGCAGCTTGGCAGGTCTAGCGGGAGGGCCCCAGTACTTC. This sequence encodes CASSLAGLAGGPQYF.

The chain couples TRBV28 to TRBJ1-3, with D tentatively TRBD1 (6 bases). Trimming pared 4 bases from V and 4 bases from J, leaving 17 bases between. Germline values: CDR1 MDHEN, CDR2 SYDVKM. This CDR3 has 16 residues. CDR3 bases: TGTGCCAGCAGTTCGTCACAGGGCGGAAGGGGAAACACCATATATTTT. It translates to CASSSSQGGRGNTIYF. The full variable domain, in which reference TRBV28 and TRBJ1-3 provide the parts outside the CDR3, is DVKVTQSSRYLVKRTGEKVFLECVQDMDHENMFWYRQDPGLGLRLIYFSYDVKMKEKGDIPEGYSVSREKKERFSLILESASTNQTSMYLCASSSSQGGRGNTIYFGEGSWLTVV.

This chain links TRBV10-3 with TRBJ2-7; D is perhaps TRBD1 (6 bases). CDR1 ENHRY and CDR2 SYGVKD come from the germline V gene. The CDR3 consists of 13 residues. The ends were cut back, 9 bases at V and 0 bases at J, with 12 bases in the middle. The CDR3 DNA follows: TGTGCCATTGGGACACCAAACTCCTACGAGCAGTACTTC. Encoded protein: CAIGTPNSYEQYF.

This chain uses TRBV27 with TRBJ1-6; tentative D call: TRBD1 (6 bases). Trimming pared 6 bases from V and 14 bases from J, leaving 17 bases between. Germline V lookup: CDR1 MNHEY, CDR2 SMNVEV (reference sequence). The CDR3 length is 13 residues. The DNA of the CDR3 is TGTGCCAGCAGCCCGCACAGGGCAGAGTCCCTCCACTTT. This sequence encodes CASSPHRAESLHF.

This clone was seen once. The CDR3 region has the DNA TGTGCCAGCAGTTATGCTAGCTCCTACAATGAGCAGTTCTTC. It codes for CASSYASSYNEQFF. The rearrangement links TRBV27 to TRBJ2-1, with unresolved D. Germline V gives CDR1 MNHEY, CDR2 SMNVEV (reference sequence). The CDR3 runs to 14 residues. Between the trimmed V and J ends, which lost 4 bases and 0 bases, there was a span of 7 bases.

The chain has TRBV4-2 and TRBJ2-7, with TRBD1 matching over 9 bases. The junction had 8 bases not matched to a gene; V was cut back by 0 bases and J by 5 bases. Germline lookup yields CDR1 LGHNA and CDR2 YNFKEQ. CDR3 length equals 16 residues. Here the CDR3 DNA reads TGTGCCAGCAGCCAAGAGTTGGGACAGGGAATCCACGAGCAGTACTTC. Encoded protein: CASSQELGQGIHEQYF.

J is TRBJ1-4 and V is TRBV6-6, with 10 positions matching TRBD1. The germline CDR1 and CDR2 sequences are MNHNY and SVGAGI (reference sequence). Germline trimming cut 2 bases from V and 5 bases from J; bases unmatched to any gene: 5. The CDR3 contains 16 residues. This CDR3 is CASSYRPGQGNEKLFF. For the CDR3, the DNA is TGTGCCAGCAGTTACCGGCCGGGACAGGGGAATGAAAAACTGTTTTTT.

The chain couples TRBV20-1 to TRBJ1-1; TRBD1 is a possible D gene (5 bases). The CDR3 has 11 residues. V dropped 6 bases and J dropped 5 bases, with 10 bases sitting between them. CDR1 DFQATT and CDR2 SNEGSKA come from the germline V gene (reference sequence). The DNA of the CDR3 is TGCAGTGCGGGCAGGGTAACTGAAGCTTTCTTT. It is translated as CSAGRVTEAFF.

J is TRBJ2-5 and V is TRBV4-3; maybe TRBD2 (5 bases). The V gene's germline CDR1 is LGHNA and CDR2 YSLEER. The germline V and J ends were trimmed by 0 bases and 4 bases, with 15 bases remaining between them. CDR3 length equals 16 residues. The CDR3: CASSQDLSSAGETQYF. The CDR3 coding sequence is TGCGCCAGCAGCCAAGATCTCAGTAGCGCAGGAGAGACCCAGTACTTC.

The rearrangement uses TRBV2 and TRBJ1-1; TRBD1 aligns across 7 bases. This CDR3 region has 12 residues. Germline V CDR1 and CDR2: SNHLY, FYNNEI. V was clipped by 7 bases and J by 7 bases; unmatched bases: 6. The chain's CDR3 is CASTRQGLEAFF. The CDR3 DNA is TGTGCCAGCACCCGACAGGGTCTTGAAGCTTTCTTT. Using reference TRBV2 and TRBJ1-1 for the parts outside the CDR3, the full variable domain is EPEVTQTPSHQVTQMGQEVILRCVPISNHLYFYWYRQILGQKVEFLVSFYNNEISEKSEIFDDQFSVERPDGSNFTLKIRSTKLEDSAMYFCASTRQGLEAFFGQGTRLTVV.

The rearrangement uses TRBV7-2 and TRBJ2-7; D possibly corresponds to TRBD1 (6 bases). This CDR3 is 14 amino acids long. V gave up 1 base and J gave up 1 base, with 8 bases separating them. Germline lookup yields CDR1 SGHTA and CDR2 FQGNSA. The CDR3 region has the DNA TGTGCCAGCAGCTTAGTAGACAGGTCCTACGAGCAGTACTTC. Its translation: CASSLVDRSYEQYF.

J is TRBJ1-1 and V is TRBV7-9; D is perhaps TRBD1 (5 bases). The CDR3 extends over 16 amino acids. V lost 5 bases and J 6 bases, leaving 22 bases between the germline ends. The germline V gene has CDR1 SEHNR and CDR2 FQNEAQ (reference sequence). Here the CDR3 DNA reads TGTGCCAGCAGCCCGCGCGCAAGGGGCCCCAGGTCTGAAGCTTTCTTT. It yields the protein CASSPRARGPRSEAFF. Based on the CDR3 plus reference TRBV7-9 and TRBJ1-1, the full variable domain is DTGVSQNPRHKITKRGQNVTFRCDPISEHNRLYWYRQTLGQGPEFLTYFQNEAQLEKSRLLSDRFSAERPKGSFSTLEIQRTEQGDSAMYLCASSPRARGPRSEAFFGQGTRLTVV.

CDR3 loop: CASSKPRDSLNQPQHF. Here the CDR3 DNA reads TGTGCCAGCAGTAAGCCTAGGGACAGCCTTAATCAGCCCCAGCATTTT. The V gene is TRBV6-6, the J gene TRBJ1-5, with TRBD1 matching 7 bases. Trimming took 5 bases from V and 4 from J; bases not matched to a gene: 11. CDR1 and CDR2 (germline): MNHNY, SVGAGI (reference sequence). The CDR3 covers 16 residues.

CDR3 sequence (DNA): TGCGCCAGCAGCGCCGGGACAGGGGGCTCCGAGCAGTACTTC. Translating it yields CASSAGTGGSEQYF. The genes are TRBV5-1 and TRBJ2-7; 12 bases are shared with TRBD1. Trimming took 4 bases from V and 6 from J; bases not matched to a gene: 5. The germline V gene has CDR1 SGHRS and CDR2 YFSETQ. The CDR3 is made up of 14 amino acids.

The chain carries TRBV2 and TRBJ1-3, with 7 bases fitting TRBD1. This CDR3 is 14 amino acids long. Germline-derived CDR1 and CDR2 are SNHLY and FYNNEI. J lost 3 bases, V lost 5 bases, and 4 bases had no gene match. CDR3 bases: TGTGCCAGCAGTCTCAGACAGGGTGGAAACACCATATATTTT. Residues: CASSLRQGGNTIYF.

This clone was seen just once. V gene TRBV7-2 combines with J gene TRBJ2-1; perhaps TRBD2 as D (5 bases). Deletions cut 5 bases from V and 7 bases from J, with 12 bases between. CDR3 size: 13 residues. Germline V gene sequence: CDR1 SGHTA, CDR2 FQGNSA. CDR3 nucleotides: TGTGCCAGCAGCCCGGGAATCTCAAATGAGCAGTTCTTC. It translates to CASSPGISNEQFF.